This T cell receptor (beta chain) was sequenced in a study of T cell repertoires in cytomegalovirus infection. Study-wide background: Indications came from public TCR beta signatures; they pointed to CMV infection and to a matching HLA type.

One entry per CDR3 protein results from TCRdb running MiXCR on the reads. The sample yields hundreds of thousands of distinct CDR3 sequences, roughly 43% seen once. Of note for this clonotype: What it recognizes is unknown.

Overall study findings and caveats: Within the response measured ex vivo, HLA-C-restricted CMV-specific TCR beta clonotypes were dominant.

The germline V gene encodes CDR1 SGHNT and CDR2 YYREEE (reference sequence). V was shortened by 2 bases and J by 5 bases, with 16 bases between the two germline ends. This CDR3 has 15 residues. The sequence was obtained from a human donor in good health (CMV status not recorded). Some clones in this sample may be carry-over from other donors' samples. Sequencing used cultured PBMCs, obtained from culture after CMV antigen stimulation. The chain has TRBV5-4 and TRBJ2-5, with D uncertain. The CDR3 DNA reads as TGTGCCAGCAGCTTCCACAACGCGCTAGGGGAGACCCAGTACTTC. Translation: CASSFHNALGETQYF. Full variable domain (missing parts from reference TRBV5-4 and TRBJ2-5): ETGVTQSPTHLIKTRGQQVTLRCSSQSGHNTVSWYQQALGQGPQFIFQYYREEENGRGNFPPRFSGLQFPNYSSELNVNALELDDSALYLCASSFHNALGETQYFGPGTRLLVL.